The 9 T cell receptor beta chains reported below all come from one sample, sequenced in a study of regulatory T cells in long-lasting Graves disease. CDR3 regions were amplified by Arm-PCR using iRepertoire HTBI primers to build TCR beta libraries. Each CDR3 protein is one row after TCRdb ran MiXCR on the multiplex PCR reads. The sample has 400,000 to 450,000 distinct CDR3 sequences, over 15% seen once. Time point noted: newly diagnosed GD, antithyroid drugs for less than 3 months. The authors made the TCR library using RNA they extracted from PBMCs. This same sample was also taken into another study, of T cells in Graves' hyperthyroidism and ophthalmopathy.

The starting material was peripheral blood mononuclear cells (PBMCs), obtained at new diagnosis, from a patient treated with antithyroid drugs. The origin of the receptors is a woman in her thirties with Graves disease.

This clonotype has a handful of counts. The rearrangement uses TRBV12-3 or TRBV12-4 and TRBJ2-5; 8 bases line up with TRBD2. Trimming cost V 4 bases and J 5 bases; bases outside gene matches: 3. This CDR3 has 13 amino acids. The CDR3 DNA sequence: TGTGCCAGCAGTTCCCGGGGGGGGGAGACCCAGTACTTC. Translating it yields CASSSRGGETQYF.

The chain is built from TRBV7-9 and TRBJ2-1; TRBD2 matches at 8 bases. Germline CDR1 and CDR2: SEHNR and FQNEAQ (reference sequence). Trimming at V came to 3 bases and at J to 6 bases, leaving 7 bases not matched to a gene. The CDR3 covers 15 residues. Here the CDR3 reads CASSFGGEPRNEQFF. The CDR3, as DNA: TGTGCCAGCAGCTTCGGGGGGGAGCCCCGCAATGAGCAGTTCTTC.

There are many counts of this clonotype. V gene TRBV7-9 combines with J gene TRBJ2-7; D possibly uses TRBD1 or TRBD2 (5 bases each). Germline-derived CDR1 and CDR2 are SEHNR and FQNEAQ (reference sequence). V was cut by 1 base and J by 2 bases, with 15 bases left in between. The CDR3 has 16 residues. CDR3 DNA: TGTGCCAGCAGCTTAGGCATGGGGGAAAAGACCTACGAGCAGTACTTC. The encoded protein is CASSLGMGEKTYEQYF. Filled out from reference TRBV7-9 and TRBJ2-7, the complete variable domain reads DTGVSQNPRHKITKRGQNVTFRCDPISEHNRLYWYRQTLGQGPEFLTYFQNEAQLEKSRLLSDRFSAERPKGSFSTLEIQRTEQGDSAMYLCASSLGMGEKTYEQYFGPGTRLTVT.

Remarks on this clonotype: Possible read error: a much larger clone is one base away. The gene calls are TRBV20-1 and TRBJ2-1, with 15 positions matching TRBD2. CDR3 size: 13 residues. Germline CDR1 DFQATT, CDR2 SNEGSKA (reference sequence). This CDR3 is CIGLAGGGDEQFF. The DNA of the CDR3 is TGCATTGGACTAGCGGGAGGGGGGGATGAGCAGTTCTTC.

The rearrangement uses TRBV27 and TRBJ1-1; 7 nucleotides agree with TRBD1. The germline V gene encodes CDR1 MNHEY and CDR2 SMNVEV (reference sequence). The V gene end was trimmed by 4 bases and the J gene end by 5 bases; junction bases not matched to a gene: 22. This CDR3 has 19 residues. The CDR3 nucleotides read TGTGCCAGCAGTTGGCTACTGCCCCCGGGCGACAGGGCGAGGACTGAAGCTTTCTTT. Its translation: CASSWLLPPGDRARTEAFF.

Many counts were recorded for this clonotype. The gene calls are TRBV5-6 and TRBJ2-3; no reliable D call. In germline, CDR1 is SGHDT, CDR2 YYEEEE. The CDR3 is 15 residues long. V was clipped by 4 bases and J by 5 bases, with 17 bases between them. The CDR3 DNA sequence: TGTGCCAGCAGCCTTTTCGGGCCTCAAGGAGATACGCAGTATTTT. Protein product: CASSLFGPQGDTQYF.

This clonotype was picked up many times. The genes are TRBV7-2 and TRBJ2-4; D not resolved. The CDR3 consists of 16 residues. V was cut by 1 base and J by 0 bases, with 10 bases left in between. Looked up from germline, CDR1 is SGHTA and CDR2 is FQGNSA. The CDR3 nucleotides are TGTGCCAGCAGCTTAGTGGGATTACTAGCCAAAAACATTCAGTACTTC. It translates to CASSLVGLLAKNIQYF.

This clonotype has at least ten counts. The rearrangement uses TRBV7-9 and TRBJ2-5; D gene uncertain. The V gene's germline CDR1 is SEHNR and CDR2 FQNEAQ (reference sequence). V dropped 1 base and J dropped 5 bases, with 11 bases sitting between them. The CDR3 length is 14 residues. The DNA of the CDR3 is TGTGCCAGCAGCTTAGATGGCTTTCCCGAGACCCAGTACTTC. It encodes CASSLDGFPETQYF.

This clonotype occurred many times. The J gene is TRBJ1-2, the V gene TRBV12-3 or TRBV12-4; TRBD1 is a possible D gene (5 bases). V was shortened by 6 bases and J by 2 bases, with 13 bases between the two germline ends. This CDR3 is built from 14 residues. CDR3 nucleotides: TGTGCCAGCAGCTCAGGGCGTGGGAACTATGGCTACACCTTC. It codes for CASSSGRGNYGYTF.